This T cell receptor beta chain was sequenced during a study of shared clonotypes between healthy human individuals. On the study more broadly: The study used three CD4 naive, three CD4 memory, two CD8 naive and one CD8 memory plate per donor.

Germline V gene data show CDR1 as SEHNR and CDR2 as FQNEAQ (reference sequence). Trimming took 4 bases from V and 1 from J, leaving 16 bases between them. CDR3 length equals 16 residues. Sequencing used immunoSEQ multiplex PCR; TCRdb keeps in-frame clones, though not all of them. Among millions of clones listed, just over 90% were seen once. In this sample, this clone turned up once. This receptor was obtained from a man younger than 35 in good health. Some clones in this sample may be carry-over from other donors' samples. What was sequenced was naive CD4+ T cells from PBMCs. Subset reported: CD45RA+ positively selected. The genes are TRBV7-9 and TRBJ1-1, with a tentative D call TRBD1 (5 bases). CDR3: CASSSSHQGENTEAFF. The CDR3 nucleotides read TGTGCCAGCAGCTCATCCCACCAAGGGGAGAACACTGAAGCTTTCTTT.